These 18 T cell receptor beta chains originate from one sample sequenced in a study of Graves' ophthalmopathy and Graves' hyperthyroidism. Using RNA transcripts, the TCR beta CDR3 regions were amplified. After a first-round RT-PCR with HTBI primers, a second-round multiplex PCR was run. A single record per CDR3 protein comes from TCRdb applying MiXCR to the multiplex PCR reads. The table records some 360,000 distinct CDR3 sequences, about 15% of them present only once. Sample: peripheral blood. The receptors were gathered from an adult woman with stable Graves' hyperthyroidism.

The gene calls are TRBV5-5 and TRBJ2-7; D unclear. CDR1 and CDR2 (germline): SGHKS, YYEKEE (reference sequence). The CDR3 spans 14 residues. The V end was cut by 2 bases, the J end by 7 bases, with 16 bases between. The DNA of the CDR3 is TGTGCCAGCAGCTTCGGCGGTGAGCTAAGAGAGCAGTACTTC. Encoded protein: CASSFGGELREQYF.

This clonotype was observed many times. In DNA form, the CDR3 reads TGTGCCAGCAGTTCCCCACGCGCGGGCTACGAGCAGTACTTC. Protein sequence: CASSSPRAGYEQYF. The chain has TRBV6-5 and TRBJ2-7, with D tentatively TRBD2 (5 bases). The CDR3 totals 14 residues. CDR1 is MNHEY, CDR2 SVGAGI, per germline. The V end lost 4 bases, the J end lost 3 bases, and 13 bases lay between the germline ends.

This clonotype was seen a handful of times. The chain is built from TRBV11-2 and TRBJ2-5; D not resolved. The germline V and J ends were trimmed by 0 bases and 5 bases, with 13 bases remaining between them. Germline CDR1 and CDR2: SGHAT and FQNNGV. This CDR3 is built from 15 residues. CDR3 loop: CASSLEANLWETQYF. The CDR3 DNA follows: TGTGCCAGCAGCTTAGAGGCTAACTTGTGGGAGACCCAGTACTTC.

This clonotype was seen more than once but under ten times. This chain uses TRBV30 with TRBJ1-5, with D unresolved. Germline values: CDR1 GTSNPN, CDR2 SVGIG (reference sequence). Between the trimmed V and J ends, which lost 3 bases and 4 bases, there was a span of 10 bases. This CDR3 is built from 13 residues. The CDR3 DNA reads TGTGCCTGGAGGCGAGGACCGAATCAGCCCCAGCATTTT. Translating gives CAWRRGPNQPQHF.

This clonotype appeared a single time. J is TRBJ1-3 and V is TRBV28; D gene ambiguous. V dropped 8 bases and J dropped 5 bases, with 10 bases sitting between them. This CDR3 is built from 12 residues. CDR1 is MDHEN and CDR2 is SYDVKM in the germline V gene. The CDR3 nucleotides read TGTGCCAGCCTAGGCGTACGAAACACCATATATTTT. The encoded protein is CASLGVRNTIYF.

Many counts were recorded for this clonotype. The chain recombines TRBV6-2 or TRBV6-3 with TRBJ1-1, with 8 bases identical to TRBD1. The J segment lost 4 bases and the V segment lost 3 bases, leaving 4 bases of the junction unmatched. This CDR3 spans 14 amino acids. Looked up from germline, CDR1 is MNHEY and CDR2 is SVGEGT. The chain's CDR3 is CASSYQGAPTEAFF. The CDR3 DNA reads as TGTGCCAGCAGTTATCAGGGGGCGCCCACTGAAGCTTTCTTT.

This clonotype occurred many times. The chain couples TRBV29-1 to TRBJ1-1, with TRBD1 identical over 7 bases. Germline lookup yields CDR1 SQVTM and CDR2 ANQGSEA. J lost 1 base, V lost 2 bases, and 1 base had no gene match. The CDR3 has 13 amino acids. CDR3 DNA sequence: TGCAGCGTTGAAAGGACAGGGAACACTGAAGCTTTCTTT. Protein: CSVERTGNTEAFF.

This clonotype has a count of ten or more. This chain joins TRBV5-1 and TRBJ1-1; no reliable D call. Per the germline V gene, CDR1 is SGHRS and CDR2 is YFSETQ. This CDR3 is 14 amino acids long. Trimming left V 1 base short and J 0 bases short, with 7 bases between. The CDR3 coding sequence is TGCGCCAGCAGCTTGCTTCAGGTGAACACTGAAGCTTTCTTT. It is translated as CASSLLQVNTEAFF.

The sample holds many counts of this clonotype. The rearrangement joins TRBV2 to TRBJ2-5; 7 bases are a match to TRBD1. In germline, CDR1 is SNHLY, CDR2 FYNNEI. This CDR3 contains 14 residues. V trimming: 7 bases; J trimming: 1 base; junction bases outside the gene matches: 6. The CDR3 loop is CASKPGQPQETQYF. CDR3 in DNA: TGTGCCAGCAAGCCGGGACAGCCCCAAGAGACCCAGTACTTC.

There are many counts of this clonotype. V is TRBV4-3 and J is TRBJ2-5; no definite D call. CDR3 size: 13 residues. The V end lost 0 bases, the J end lost 2 bases, and 4 bases lay between the germline ends. The germline CDR1 and CDR2 sequences are LGHNA and YSLEER. CDR3 sequence reads: CASSQEWQETQYF. CDR3 coding DNA: TGCGCCAGCAGCCAAGAATGGCAAGAGACCCAGTACTTC.

In its sample, this clonotype was seen once. The CDR3 here is CASSEEGSSQPQHF. The CDR3 region has the DNA TGTGCCAGCAGTGAAGAGGGGTCCAGCCAACCCCAGCATTTT. This chain connects TRBV6-1 to TRBJ1-5; TRBD1 might be the D (5 bases). V was trimmed by 1 base and J by 10 bases, leaving 14 bases between them. The CDR3 consists of 14 residues. Per germline, CDR1 MNHNS and CDR2 SASEGT.

This clonotype was recorded many times. The CDR3 sequence is CASSETMGPLHF. Here the CDR3 DNA reads TGTGCCAGCAGTGAAACGATGGGCCCCCTCCACTTT. V usage is TRBV6-1 and J usage is TRBJ1-6, with D hard to call. Germline V gives CDR1 MNHNS, CDR2 SASEGT. The V gene lost 2 bases and the J gene lost 13 bases, with 9 bases spanning the gap. The CDR3 spans 12 residues.

This clonotype was counted ten times or more. This clone may be a read error of a much larger clone one base away. The V call is TRBV6-1, the J call TRBJ1-1, with D possibly being TRBD1 (5 bases). Germline values: CDR1 MNHNS, CDR2 SASEGT. This CDR3 comprises 14 residues. V was clipped by 2 bases and J by 1 base, with 8 bases between them. DNA for the CDR3: TGTGCCAGCAGTGAATGGAGGGGGAACACTGAAGCTTTCTTT. Protein product: CASSEWRGNTEAFF.

This clonotype was found many times. CDR3 amino acids: CASSYISGSVETQYF. The CDR3 DNA reads TGTGCCAGCAGTTATATTAGCGGGAGCGTGGAGACCCAGTACTTC. The chain carries TRBV7-2 and TRBJ2-5, with 9 bases aligning to TRBD2. V shed 6 bases and J 5 bases; nucleotides not matched to a gene: 10. Germline V gene sequence: CDR1 SGHTA, CDR2 FQGNSA. The CDR3 sequence is 15 residues long.

This clonotype showed up many times. The chain joins TRBV7-2 to TRBJ2-5; TRBD2 matches 10 bases. V dropped 1 base and J dropped 3; count of bases not matched to a gene: 17. This CDR3 contains 20 residues. Germline CDR1 SGHTA, CDR2 FQGNSA. CDR3 in DNA: TGTGCCAGCAGCTTAGGGGTGGGTGAAACGGGACTAGCGTTAAAAGAGACCCAGTACTTC. Translating it yields CASSLGVGETGLALKETQYF.

The genes are TRBV20-1 and TRBJ2-5, with 7 positions matching TRBD1. The CDR3 is made up of 14 amino acids. V shed 1 base and J 2 bases; nucleotides not matched to a gene: 4. Germline CDR1 reads DFQATT; CDR2 reads SNEGSKA (reference sequence). The CDR3 spells CSARGGTEQETQYF. Written as DNA, the CDR3 is TGCAGTGCTAGAGGAGGGACAGAACAAGAGACCCAGTACTTC.

In this sample, this clonotype turned up many times. This chain links TRBV29-1 with TRBJ2-5; perhaps TRBD1 as D (5 bases). The CDR3 is 12 amino acids. V was trimmed by 6 bases and J by 1 base, leaving 9 bases between them. Per germline, CDR1 SQVTM and CDR2 ANQGSEA. As DNA, the CDR3 is TGCAGCGTGAGCAGGGTCCAAGAGACCCAGTACTTC. Encoded protein: CSVSRVQETQYF.

In this sample, this clonotype turned up many times. The rearrangement links TRBV28 to TRBJ1-2, with a possible D match to TRBD1 (5 bases). CDR3 size: 16 residues. Per germline, CDR1 MDHEN and CDR2 SYDVKM. The V gene lost 6 bases and the J gene lost 7 bases, with 24 bases spanning the gap. The chain's CDR3 is CASRPGLLRKRGGYTF. CDR3 coding DNA: TGTGCCAGCAGGCCGGGACTTCTTCGTAAACGGGGTGGCTACACCTTC.